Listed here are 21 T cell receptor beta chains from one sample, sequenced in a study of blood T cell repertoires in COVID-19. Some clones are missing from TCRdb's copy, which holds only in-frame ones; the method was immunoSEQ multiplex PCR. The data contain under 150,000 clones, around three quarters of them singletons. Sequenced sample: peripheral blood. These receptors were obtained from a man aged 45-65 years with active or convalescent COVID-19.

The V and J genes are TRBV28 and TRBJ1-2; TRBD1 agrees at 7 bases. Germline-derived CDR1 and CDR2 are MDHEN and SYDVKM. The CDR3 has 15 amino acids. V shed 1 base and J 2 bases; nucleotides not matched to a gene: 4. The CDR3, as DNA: TGTGCCAGCAGTTTATACGGACAGGAGAACTATGGCTACACCTTC. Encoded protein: CASSLYGQENYGYTF.

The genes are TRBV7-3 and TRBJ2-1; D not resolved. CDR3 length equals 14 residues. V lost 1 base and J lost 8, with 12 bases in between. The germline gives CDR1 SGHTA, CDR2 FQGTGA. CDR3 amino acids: CASSLNSFSDEQFF. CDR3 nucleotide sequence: TGTGCCAGCAGCTTAAATTCCTTCTCGGATGAGCAGTTCTTC.

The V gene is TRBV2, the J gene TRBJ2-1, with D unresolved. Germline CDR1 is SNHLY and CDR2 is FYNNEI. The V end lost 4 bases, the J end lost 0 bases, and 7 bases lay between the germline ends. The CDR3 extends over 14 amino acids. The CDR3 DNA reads TGTGCCAGCAGTGGACTTTTCTCCTACAATGAGCAGTTCTTC. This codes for CASSGLFSYNEQFF. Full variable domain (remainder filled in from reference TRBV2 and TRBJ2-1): EPEVTQTPSHQVTQMGQEVILRCVPISNHLYFYWYRQILGQKVEFLVSFYNNEISEKSEIFDDQFSVERPDGSNFTLKIRSTKLEDSAMYFCASSGLFSYNEQFFGPGTRLTVL.

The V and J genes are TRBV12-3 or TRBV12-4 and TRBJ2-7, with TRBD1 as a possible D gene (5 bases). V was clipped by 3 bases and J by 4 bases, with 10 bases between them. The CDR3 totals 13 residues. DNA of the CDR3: TGTGCCAGCAGTTTGGGGCTGCTGTACGAGCAGTACTTC. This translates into CASSLGLLYEQYF.

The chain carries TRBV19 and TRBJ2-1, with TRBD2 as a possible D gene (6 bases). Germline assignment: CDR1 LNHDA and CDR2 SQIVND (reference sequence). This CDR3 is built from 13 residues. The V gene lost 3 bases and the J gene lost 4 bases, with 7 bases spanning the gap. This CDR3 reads CASSMEGYNEQFF. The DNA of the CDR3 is TGTGCCAGTAGTATGGAGGGTTACAATGAGCAGTTCTTC.

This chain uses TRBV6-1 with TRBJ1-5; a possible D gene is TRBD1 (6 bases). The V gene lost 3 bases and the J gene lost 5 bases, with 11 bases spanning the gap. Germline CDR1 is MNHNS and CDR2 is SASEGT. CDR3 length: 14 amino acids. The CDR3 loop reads CASSDTGYYQPQHF. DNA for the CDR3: TGTGCCAGCAGTGACACAGGGTACTATCAGCCCCAGCATTTT.

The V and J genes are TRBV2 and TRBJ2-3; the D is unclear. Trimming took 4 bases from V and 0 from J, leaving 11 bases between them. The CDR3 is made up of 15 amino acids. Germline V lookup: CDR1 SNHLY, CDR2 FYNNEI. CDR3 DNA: TGTGCCAGCAGTGTCGGTATGGTTAGCACAGATACGCAGTATTTT. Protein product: CASSVGMVSTDTQYF.

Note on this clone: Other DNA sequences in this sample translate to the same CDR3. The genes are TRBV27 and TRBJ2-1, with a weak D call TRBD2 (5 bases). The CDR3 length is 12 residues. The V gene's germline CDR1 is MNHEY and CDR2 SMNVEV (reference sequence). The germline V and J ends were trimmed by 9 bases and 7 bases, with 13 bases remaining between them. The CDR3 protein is CASSQLGNEQFF. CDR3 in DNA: TGTGCCAGTAGCCAACTAGGTAATGAGCAGTTCTTC.

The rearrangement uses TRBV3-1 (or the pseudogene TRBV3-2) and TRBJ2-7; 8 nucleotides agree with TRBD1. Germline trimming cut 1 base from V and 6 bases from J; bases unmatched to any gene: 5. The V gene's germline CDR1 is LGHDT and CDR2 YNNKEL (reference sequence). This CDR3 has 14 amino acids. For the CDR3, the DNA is TGTGCCAGCAGCCAAGTGCAGGGGGCGGGCGAGCAGTACTTC. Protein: CASSQVQGAGEQYF.

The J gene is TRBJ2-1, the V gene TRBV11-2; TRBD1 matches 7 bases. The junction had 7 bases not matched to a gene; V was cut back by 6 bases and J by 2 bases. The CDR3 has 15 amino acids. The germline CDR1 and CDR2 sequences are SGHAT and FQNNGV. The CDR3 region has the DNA TGTGCCAGCAGTCTTGAGGGGGCCACCTACAATGAGCAGTTCTTC. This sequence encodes CASSLEGATYNEQFF. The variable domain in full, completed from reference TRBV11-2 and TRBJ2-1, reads EAGVAQSPRYKIIEKRQSVAFWCNPISGHATLYWYQQILGQGPKLLIQFQNNGVVDDSQLPKDRFSAERLKGVDSTLKIQPAKLEDSAVYLCASSLEGATYNEQFFGPGTRLTVL.

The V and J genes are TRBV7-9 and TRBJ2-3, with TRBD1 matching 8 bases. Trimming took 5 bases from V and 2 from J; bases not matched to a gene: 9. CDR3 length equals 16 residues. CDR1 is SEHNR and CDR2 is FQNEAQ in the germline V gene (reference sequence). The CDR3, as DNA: TGTGCCAGCAGCCTTCCGCCGGGACAGGTCACAGATACGCAGTATTTT. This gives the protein CASSLPPGQVTDTQYF.

For the CDR3, the DNA is TGTGCCAGCAGCGTTGGGACAACTAACGGCTACACCTTC. It encodes CASSVGTTNGYTF. The J gene is TRBJ1-2, the V gene TRBV9; the D gene is possibly TRBD1 (6 bases). This CDR3 region has 13 residues. Germline V CDR1 and CDR2: SGDLS, YYNGEE. Trimming took 2 bases from V and 8 from J, leaving 13 bases between them.

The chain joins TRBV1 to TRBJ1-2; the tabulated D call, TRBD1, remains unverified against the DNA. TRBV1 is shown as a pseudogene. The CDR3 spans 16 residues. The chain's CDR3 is CTSSHPDRALRDGYTF. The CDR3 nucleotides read TGCACCAGCAGCCATCCCGACAGGGCTTTAAGGGATGGCTACACCTTC.

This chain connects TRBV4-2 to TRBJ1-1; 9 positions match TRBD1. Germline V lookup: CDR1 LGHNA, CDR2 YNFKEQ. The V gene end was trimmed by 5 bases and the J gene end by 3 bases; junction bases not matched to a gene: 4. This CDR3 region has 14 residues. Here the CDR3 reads CASSRDRDYTEAFF. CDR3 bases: TGTGCCAGCAGCAGGGACAGGGACTACACTGAAGCTTTCTTT.

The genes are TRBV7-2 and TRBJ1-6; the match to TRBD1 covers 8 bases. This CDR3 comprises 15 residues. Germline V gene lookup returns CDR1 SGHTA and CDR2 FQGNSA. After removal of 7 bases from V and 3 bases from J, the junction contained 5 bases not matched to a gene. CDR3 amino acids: CASTVDRGYNSPLHF. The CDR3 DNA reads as TGTGCCAGCACCGTCGACAGGGGCTATAATTCACCCCTCCACTTT.

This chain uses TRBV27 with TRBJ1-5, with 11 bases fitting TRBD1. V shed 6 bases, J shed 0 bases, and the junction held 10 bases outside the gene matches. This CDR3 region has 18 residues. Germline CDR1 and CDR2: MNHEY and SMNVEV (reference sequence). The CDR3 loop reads CASSRGQGGFYSNQPQHF. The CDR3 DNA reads TGTGCCAGCAGCCGGGGACAGGGGGGATTCTATAGCAATCAGCCCCAGCATTTT.

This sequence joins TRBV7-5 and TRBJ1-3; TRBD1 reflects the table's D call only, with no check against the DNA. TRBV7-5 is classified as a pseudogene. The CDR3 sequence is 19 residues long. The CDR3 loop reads CVRSLRKTGPTYSGNTIYF. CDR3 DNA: TGTGTCAGAAGCTTAAGGAAGACAGGGCCCACTTACTCTGGAAACACCATATATTTT.

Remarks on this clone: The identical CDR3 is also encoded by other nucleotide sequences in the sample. The CDR3 spells CASSLGLAGSYEQYF. The CDR3 bases are TGTGCCAGCAGCTTAGGCCTAGCGGGCTCCTACGAGCAGTACTTC. The J gene is TRBJ2-7, the V gene TRBV11-2, with 8 nucleotides matching TRBD2. Germline V gives CDR1 SGHAT, CDR2 FQNNGV. The J segment lost 0 bases and the V segment lost 1 base, leaving 2 bases of the junction unmatched. The CDR3 is 15 amino acids.

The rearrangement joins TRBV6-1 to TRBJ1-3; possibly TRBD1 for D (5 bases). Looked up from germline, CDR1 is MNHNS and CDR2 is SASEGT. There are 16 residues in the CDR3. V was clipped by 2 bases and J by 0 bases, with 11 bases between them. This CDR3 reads CASSETGYLSGNTIYF. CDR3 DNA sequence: TGTGCCAGCAGTGAAACAGGATATCTCTCTGGAAACACCATATATTTT.

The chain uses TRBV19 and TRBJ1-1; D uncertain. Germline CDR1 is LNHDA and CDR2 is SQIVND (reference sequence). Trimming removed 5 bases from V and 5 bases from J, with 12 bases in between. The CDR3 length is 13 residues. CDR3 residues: CASSEGWYTEAFF. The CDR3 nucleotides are TGTGCCAGTAGTGAGGGTTGGTATACTGAAGCTTTCTTT.

CDR3: CASSLGLAGSGQETQYF. The CDR3 nucleotides read TGTGCCAGCAGTTTAGGCCTAGCGGGAAGTGGCCAAGAGACCCAGTACTTC. This chain uses TRBV28 with TRBJ2-5; 9 bases map to TRBD2. The CDR3 consists of 17 residues. V shed 2 bases and J 1 base; nucleotides not matched to a gene: 8. In germline, CDR1 is MDHEN, CDR2 SYDVKM.